The table lists the clone carrying this T cell receptor beta chain with many counts. Its antigen is still unknown. The CDR3 extends over 17 amino acids. Between the trimmed V and J ends, which lost 2 bases and 4 bases, there was a span of 17 bases. The record originates from a study of T cells after yellow fever vaccination. TCRdb re-derived calls from the 5' RACE reads in MiXCR, one entry per CDR3 protein. The sample gives about 320,000 distinct CDR3 sequences, 3.5% to 4.5% of which show up once; roughly 19% is in the top ten. Findings and limits, study-wide: In FACS-sorted repertoires, abundant clonotypes from the bulk population could appear as contaminants. A large majority of primary-vaccination clones showed up again after the booster (roughly 96% CD4, 85% to 90% CD8).

The chain is built from TRBV12-3 or TRBV12-4 and TRBJ1-4, with D possibly being TRBD1 (5 bases). This receptor was taken from a man aged 18 to 30 who received the YFV17D yellow fever vaccine. Sequenced material: PBMCs, taken 15 days after the yellow fever booster vaccination. This CDR3 reads CASSLNPSRGVNEKLFF. In DNA, the CDR3 is TGTGCCAGCAGTTTAAATCCGTCTCGAGGGGTTAATGAAAAACTGTTTTTT.